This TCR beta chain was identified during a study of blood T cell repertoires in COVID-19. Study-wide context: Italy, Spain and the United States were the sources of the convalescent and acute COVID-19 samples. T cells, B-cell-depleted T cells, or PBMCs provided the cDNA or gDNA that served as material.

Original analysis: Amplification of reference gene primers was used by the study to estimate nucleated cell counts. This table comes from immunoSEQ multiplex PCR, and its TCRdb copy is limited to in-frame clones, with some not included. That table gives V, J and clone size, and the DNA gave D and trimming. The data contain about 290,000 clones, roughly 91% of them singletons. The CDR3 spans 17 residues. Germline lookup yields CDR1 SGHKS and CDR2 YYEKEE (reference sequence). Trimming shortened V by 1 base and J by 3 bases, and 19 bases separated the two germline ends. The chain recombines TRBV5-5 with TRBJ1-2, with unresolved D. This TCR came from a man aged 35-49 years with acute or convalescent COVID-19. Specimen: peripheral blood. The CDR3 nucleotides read TGTGCCAGCAGCTTGTATCCGGAGGCAGGCAACGACTATGGCTACACCTTC. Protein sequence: CASSLYPEAGNDYGYTF.